These 27 T cell receptor beta chains were all obtained from the same sample, sequenced in a study of CD8 T cells in ankylosing spondylitis listed by TCRdb under 2017. Their antigens are not known. To prepare the library, 5' RACE was applied. Sequencing used an Illumina HiSeq 2500. In TCRdb, the public reads were trimmed at Q25 with fastp and aligned with MiXCR, with productive beta chains retained. Each record represents a unique CDR3 protein, reported with the most common genes and DNA among its rows. The sample data list more than 500,000 distinct CDR3 sequences, and 5.3% of these were observed just once. 3% to 4.5% of the sample rests with the top ten. General findings and caveats noted by the study authors: Blood from ankylosing spondylitis patients appeared to be characterized by a TCR beta motif made up of several highly homologous amino acid variants.

The sequencing sample was made of blood, either unsorted or a sorted T cell fraction (not recorded which). The receptor source for this set is a male donor with ankylosing spondylitis.

This clonotype was counted ten times or more. The genes are TRBV20-1 and TRBJ1-2; TRBD1 is a possible D gene (5 bases). The CDR3 spans 12 residues. Trimming cost V 5 bases and J 4 bases, with 11 bases left between them. Germline-derived CDR1 and CDR2 are DFQATT and SNEGSKA (reference sequence). CDR3: CSAEGGGYGYTF. DNA of the CDR3: TGCAGTGCTGAGGGCGGGGGCTATGGCTACACCTTC.

This clonotype was detected ten times or more. The chain employs TRBV29-1 and TRBJ1-5; a possible D gene is TRBD1 (5 bases). Germline CDR1 reads SQVTM; CDR2 reads ANQGSEA. The CDR3 runs to 14 residues. The ends were cut back, 6 bases at V and 1 base at J, with 13 bases in the middle. CDR3: CSVAFAGSNQPQHF. CDR3 bases: TGCAGCGTCGCTTTTGCAGGGAGCAATCAGCCCCAGCATTTT.

V usage is TRBV5-4 and J usage is TRBJ2-3; TRBD2 aligns across 7 bases. The CDR3 is made up of 16 amino acids. Trimming took 0 bases from V and 2 from J; bases not matched to a gene: 6. Per germline, CDR1 SGHNT and CDR2 YYREEE (reference sequence). CDR3 DNA sequence: TGTGCCAGCAGCTTGGGGCTAGCGGTGAACACAGATACGCAGTATTTT. Protein: CASSLGLAVNTDTQYF.

This clonotype was counted only a few times. The rearrangement joins TRBV4-2 to TRBJ2-7; D may be TRBD2 (6 bases). CDR1 and CDR2 from the germline V gene are LGHNA and YNFKEQ. Deletions cut 4 bases from V and 3 bases from J, with 13 bases between. The CDR3 consists of 14 residues. CDR3 DNA sequence: TGTGCCAGCAGCCCCCCGGGACTCAGCTACGAGCAGTACTTC. The encoded protein is CASSPPGLSYEQYF.

This clonotype showed up many times. The chain is built from TRBV15 and TRBJ2-1, with TRBD1 as a possible D gene (5 bases). The CDR3 is 12 residues long. Trimming removed 2 bases at V and 7 bases at J, with 6 bases between. CDR1 is LNHNV, CDR2 YYDKDF, per germline (reference sequence). Here the CDR3 DNA reads TGTGCCACCAGCAGAAAGGGGAATGAGCAGTTCTTC. This translates into CATSRKGNEQFF. The full variable domain, rest sourced from reference TRBV15 and TRBJ2-1, is DAMVIQNPRYQVTQFGKPVTLSCSQTLNHNVMYWYQQKSSQAPKLLFHYYDKDFNNEADTPDNFQSRRPNTSFCFLDIRSPGLGDTAMYLCATSRKGNEQFFGPGTRLTVL.

Many counts were recorded for this clonotype. The chain carries TRBV12-3 or TRBV12-4 and TRBJ1-6, with 9 bases lining up with TRBD1. CDR3 length: 14 amino acids. Unmatched junction bases numbered 5, after V lost 6 bases and J lost 8 bases. The CDR3 here is CASSRGQGHSPLHF. As DNA, the CDR3 is TGTGCCAGCAGCAGGGGACAGGGTCATTCACCCCTCCACTTT.

Many counts were recorded for this clonotype. The genes are TRBV12-3 or TRBV12-4 and TRBJ2-3; TRBD2 matches 11 bases. J lost 3 bases, V lost 3 bases, and 2 bases had no gene match. The length of the CDR3 is 15 residues. The CDR3 DNA reads as TGTGCCAGCAGTTTTATAGCGGGAGGGACAGATACGCAGTATTTT. Residues: CASSFIAGGTDTQYF.

The chain joins TRBV6-1 to TRBJ1-1; TRBD1 aligns across 8 bases. After removal of 3 bases from V and 7 bases from J, the junction contained 4 bases not matched to a gene. The CDR3 is made up of 13 amino acids. Germline V gene sequence: CDR1 MNHNS, CDR2 SASEGT. CDR3 loop: CASSERGQVEAFF. Here the CDR3 DNA reads TGTGCCAGCAGTGAGAGGGGACAGGTTGAAGCTTTCTTT.

This clonotype was recorded many times. The chain uses TRBV9 and TRBJ2-3; D is perhaps TRBD1 or TRBD2 (6 bases each). This CDR3 spans 17 amino acids. In germline, CDR1 is SGDLS, CDR2 YYNGEE. The V end was cut by 2 bases, the J end by 4 bases, with 20 bases between. DNA of the CDR3: TGTGCCAGCAGCGTTAATCCGGGGGCAGGGTGGGCAGATACGCAGTATTTT. It translates to CASSVNPGAGWADTQYF.

This clonotype was detected ten times or more. This chain uses TRBV7-2 with TRBJ2-2; weak D call: TRBD2 (5 bases). Germline V gives CDR1 SGHTA, CDR2 FQGNSA. This CDR3 has 16 amino acids. Trimming took 5 bases from V and 6 from J, leaving 19 bases between them. In nucleotides, the CDR3 is TGTGCCAGCAGCAAATTTCTTCAGGTCGGGGCCGGGGAGCTGTTTTTT. Its protein is CASSKFLQVGAGELFF.

The V gene is TRBV11-2, the J gene TRBJ2-5; D unclear. Deletions cut 4 bases from V and 2 bases from J, with 14 bases between. This CDR3 has 15 amino acids. CDR1 and CDR2 (germline): SGHAT, FQNNGV. CDR3 amino acids: CASSSQMVEQETQYF. In DNA, the CDR3 is TGTGCCAGCAGCTCCCAAATGGTTGAGCAAGAGACCCAGTACTTC.

This clonotype has at least ten counts. J is TRBJ2-1 and V is TRBV27; D is undetermined. Looked up from germline, CDR1 is MNHEY and CDR2 is SMNVEV (reference sequence). The CDR3 is 12 amino acids. V lost 2 bases, J lost 10 bases, and 9 bases lay in between. DNA for the CDR3: TGTGCCAGCAGTTTACCGACCCAAGAGCAGTTCTTC. This gives the protein CASSLPTQEQFF.

At least ten counts were recorded for this clonotype. This chain joins TRBV2 and TRBJ2-5; D call uncertain. The CDR3 has 13 residues. Looked up from germline, CDR1 is SNHLY and CDR2 is FYNNEI. The ends were cut back, 1 base at V and 2 bases at J, with 5 bases in the middle. The CDR3 loop reads CASSEGRQETQYF. CDR3 sequence (DNA): TGTGCCAGCAGTGAAGGGCGGCAAGAGACCCAGTACTTC.

This clonotype was seen ten or more times. J is TRBJ1-4 and V is TRBV29-1; 9 nucleotides agree with TRBD1. The CDR3 runs to 13 residues. Looked up from germline, CDR1 is SQVTM and CDR2 is ANQGSEA. The V segment lost 5 bases and the J segment 6 bases; nucleotides outside the gene matches: 4. This chain's CDR3 is CSVRGTGYEKLFF. The CDR3 bases are TGCAGCGTTCGCGGGACAGGGTATGAAAAACTGTTTTTT.

This clonotype was counted at least ten times. The chain is built from TRBV28 and TRBJ2-3, with 15 bases identical to TRBD2. After removal of 7 bases from V and 4 bases from J, the junction contained 12 bases not matched to a gene. Germline assignment: CDR1 MDHEN and CDR2 SYDVKM. This CDR3 region has 18 residues. CDR3 DNA sequence: TGTGCCAGCACCCTGCCGGGACTAGCGGGGGGAATGGCAGATACGCAGTATTTT. Encoded protein: CASTLPGLAGGMADTQYF.

This clonotype was recorded many times. This rearrangement joins TRBV7-9 to TRBJ1-2; D gene unclear. Trimming shortened V by 4 bases and J by 5 bases, and 11 bases separated the two germline ends. The CDR3 has 13 residues. Germline V gene data show CDR1 as SEHNR and CDR2 as FQNEAQ (reference sequence). The CDR3 nucleotides read TGTGCCAGCAGCTCGGATGGACCATATGGCTACACCTTC. This translates into CASSSDGPYGYTF.

This clonotype was observed many times. V usage is TRBV11-1 and J usage is TRBJ2-1; TRBD2 might be the D (5 bases). This CDR3 has 13 residues. V lost 11 bases to trimming and J lost 0 bases, with 11 bases between them. Germline CDR1 and CDR2: SGHAT and FQDESV (reference sequence). CDR3 DNA: TGTGCCGCCGGGGTTAGCTCCTACAATGAGCAGTTCTTC. Protein sequence: CAAGVSSYNEQFF. The variable domain in full, with the rest retrieved from reference TRBV11-1 and TRBJ2-1, is EAEVAQSPRYKITEKSQAVAFWCDPISGHATLYWYRQILGQGPELLVQFQDESVVDDSQLPKDRFSAERLKGVDSTLKIQPAELGDSAMYLCAAGVSSYNEQFFGPGTRLTVL.

Ten or more counts support this clonotype. In DNA form, the CDR3 reads TGTGCCAGCAGTTACTCTTACGGGGGCTATGGCTACACCTTC. Its translation is CASSYSYGGYGYTF. The chain employs TRBV6-5 and TRBJ1-2; a weak D match, TRBD1 (5 bases). The CDR3 spans 14 residues. V lost 0 bases and J lost 4, with 9 bases in between. CDR1 is MNHEY, CDR2 SVGAGI, per germline.

There are many counts of this clonotype. This chain uses TRBV20-1 with TRBJ2-7; D might be TRBD2 (6 bases). Trimming removed 2 bases from V and 2 bases from J, with 13 bases in between. Germline V lookup: CDR1 DFQATT, CDR2 SNEGSKA (reference sequence). The CDR3 extends over 14 amino acids. CDR3 sequence reads: CSARQDYKAYEQYF. DNA of the CDR3: TGCAGTGCTAGACAGGACTACAAGGCCTACGAGCAGTACTTC.

Many counts were recorded for this clonotype. V and J are TRBV7-2 and TRBJ2-5; D is uncertain. Trimming shortened V by 6 bases and J by 5 bases, and 16 bases separated the two germline ends. Germline-derived CDR1 and CDR2 are SGHTA and FQGNSA. The CDR3 is 14 amino acids. Written as DNA, the CDR3 is TGTGCCAGCAGAAAGACGTCTCTAGGGGAGACCCAGTACTTC. It codes for CASRKTSLGETQYF.

This sequence joins TRBV4-3 and TRBJ1-2; TRBD1 agrees at 7 bases. Germline V CDR1 and CDR2: LGHNA, YSLEER. This CDR3 spans 19 amino acids. Germline trimming cut 0 bases from V and 4 bases from J; bases unmatched to any gene: 17. The CDR3 nucleotides read TGCGCCAGCAGCCAAGAAGGGACAGAACTTTACCTTAGGACCTATGGCTACACCTTC. Protein product: CASSQEGTELYLRTYGYTF.

This clonotype was found many times. The rearrangement links TRBV29-1 to TRBJ2-1; D is unclear. Trimming shortened V by 5 bases and J by 7 bases, and 15 bases separated the two germline ends. Germline lookup yields CDR1 SQVTM and CDR2 ANQGSEA. The CDR3 has 13 residues. The CDR3 nucleotides are TGCAGCGTTTCCCAAAGGATGGGGAATGAGCAGTTCTTC. Residues: CSVSQRMGNEQFF.

This clonotype was detected ten times or more. The chain uses TRBV7-8 and TRBJ2-7; TRBD2 matches at 11 bases. Per the germline V gene, CDR1 is SGHVS and CDR2 is FQNEAQ. The CDR3 spans 18 residues. Trimming removed 1 base from V and 2 bases from J; junction bases left unmatched: 10. CDR3: CASSLVLPSGRPAYEQYF. The CDR3 nucleotides read TGTGCCAGCAGCTTAGTCCTCCCTAGCGGGAGGCCAGCCTACGAGCAGTACTTC.

This clonotype occurred many times. The rearrangement uses TRBV18 and TRBJ2-1; the D gene could be TRBD1 or TRBD2 (5 bases each). CDR3 length equals 18 residues. Germline V gene sequence: CDR1 KGHSH, CDR2 LQKENI. Trimming took 1 base from V and 6 from J, leaving 22 bases between them. CDR3 loop: CASSPRGYGVESSNEQFF. The DNA for the CDR3 is TGTGCCAGCTCACCACGGGGGTACGGGGTAGAGTCCAGCAATGAGCAGTTCTTC.

In this sample, this clonotype turned up a few times. The gene calls are TRBV7-9 and TRBJ2-3; no definite D call. Germline V lookup: CDR1 SEHNR, CDR2 FQNEAQ (reference sequence). There are 12 residues in the CDR3. The V end was cut by 7 bases, the J end by 6 bases, with 11 bases between. CDR3 DNA sequence: TGTGCCAGCATTCCGCCAGGCGATACGCAGTATTTT. Protein: CASIPPGDTQYF.

V gene TRBV20-1 combines with J gene TRBJ2-1; 8 bases are shared with TRBD2. Germline loops: CDR1 DFQATT, CDR2 SNEGSKA (reference sequence). V was clipped by 6 bases and J by 2 bases; unmatched bases: 6. The CDR3 totals 14 residues. Here the CDR3 reads CSAQSGSTYNEQFF. CDR3 sequence (DNA): TGCAGTGCCCAGAGCGGGAGCACCTACAATGAGCAGTTCTTC.

This clonotype was recorded many times. This chain joins TRBV4-3 and TRBJ1-1; TRBD1 matches at 11 bases. The V segment lost 4 bases and the J segment 3 bases; nucleotides outside the gene matches: 4. CDR1 and CDR2 (germline): LGHNA, YSLEER. The CDR3 contains 15 residues. The CDR3 sequence is CASSRRDRGYTEAFF. For the CDR3, the DNA is TGCGCCAGCAGCCGAAGGGACAGGGGGTACACTGAAGCTTTCTTT.